This entry describes one T cell receptor (beta chain). This entry belongs to a study of cytomegalovirus exposure and HLA in healthy donors. 13 Jbeta primers and 60 Vbeta primers were used for the PCR. Produced via immunoSEQ multiplex PCR; TCRdb's table is partial and in-frame only. The sample lists some 96,000 clones, 78% occurring once. Trimming took 4 bases from V and 2 from J; bases not matched to a gene: 5. This CDR3 spans 14 amino acids. Germline V CDR1 and CDR2: SGHNT, YYREEE (reference sequence). This sequence joins TRBV5-4 and TRBJ2-5; TRBD2 matches at 7 bases. The sequenced sample consisted of PBMCs. This receptor was taken from a woman aged 55-69 years in good health and CMV-seronegative. In DNA form, the CDR3 reads TGTGCCAGCAGCCCAACTAGCGATCAAGAGACCCAGTACTTC. Encoded protein: CASSPTSDQETQYF.